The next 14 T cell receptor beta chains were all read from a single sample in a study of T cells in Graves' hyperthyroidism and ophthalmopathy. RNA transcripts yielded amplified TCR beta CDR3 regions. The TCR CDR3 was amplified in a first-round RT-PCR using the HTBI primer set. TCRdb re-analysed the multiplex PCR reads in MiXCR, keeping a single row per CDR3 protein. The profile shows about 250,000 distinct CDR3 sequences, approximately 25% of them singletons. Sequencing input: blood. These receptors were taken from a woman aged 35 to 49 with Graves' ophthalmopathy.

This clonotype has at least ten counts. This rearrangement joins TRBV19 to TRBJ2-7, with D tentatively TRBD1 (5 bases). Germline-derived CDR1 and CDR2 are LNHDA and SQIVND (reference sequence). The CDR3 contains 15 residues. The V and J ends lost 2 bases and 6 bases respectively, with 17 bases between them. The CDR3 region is CASSIQGDRVFEQYF. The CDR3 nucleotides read TGTGCCAGTAGTATACAGGGTGACCGGGTATTCGAGCAGTACTTC.

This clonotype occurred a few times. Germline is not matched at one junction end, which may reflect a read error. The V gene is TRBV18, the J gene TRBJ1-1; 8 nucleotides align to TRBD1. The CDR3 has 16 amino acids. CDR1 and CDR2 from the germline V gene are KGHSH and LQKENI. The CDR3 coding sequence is TGTGCCAGCTCAGAATACAGGGGGAGTATGAACACTGGAGCTTTCTTT. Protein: CASSEYRGSMNTGAFF.

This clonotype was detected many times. The CDR3 protein is CASSLTGANVLTF. The CDR3 DNA follows: TGTGCCAGCAGTTTAACTGGGGCCAACGTCCTGACTTTC. This chain connects TRBV27 to TRBJ2-6; D unresolved. Germline assignment: CDR1 MNHEY and CDR2 SMNVEV (reference sequence). Between the trimmed V and J ends, which lost 2 bases and 2 bases, there was a span of 1 base. The CDR3 contains 13 residues.

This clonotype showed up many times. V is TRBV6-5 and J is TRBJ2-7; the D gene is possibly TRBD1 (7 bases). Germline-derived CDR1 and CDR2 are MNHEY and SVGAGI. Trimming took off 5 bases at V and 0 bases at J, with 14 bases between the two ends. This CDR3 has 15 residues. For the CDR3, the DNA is TGTGCCAGCAGTAGGCGGGACAGCAGCTCCTACGAGCAGTACTTC. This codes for CASSRRDSSSYEQYF.

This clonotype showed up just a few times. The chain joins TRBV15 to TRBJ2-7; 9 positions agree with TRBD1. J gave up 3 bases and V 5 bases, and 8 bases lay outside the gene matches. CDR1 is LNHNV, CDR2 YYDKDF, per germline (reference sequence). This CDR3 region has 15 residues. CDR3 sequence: CATSLPGQGIYEQYF. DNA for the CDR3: TGTGCCACCAGCCTACCGGGACAGGGAATCTACGAGCAGTACTTC.

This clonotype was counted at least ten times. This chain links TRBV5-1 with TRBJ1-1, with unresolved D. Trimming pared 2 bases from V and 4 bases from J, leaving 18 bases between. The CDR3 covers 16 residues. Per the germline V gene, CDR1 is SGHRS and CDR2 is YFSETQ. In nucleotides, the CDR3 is TGCGCCAGCAGCTTCGCGGTAGGAGCCCTGGGCACTGAAGCTTTCTTT. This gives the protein CASSFAVGALGTEAFF.

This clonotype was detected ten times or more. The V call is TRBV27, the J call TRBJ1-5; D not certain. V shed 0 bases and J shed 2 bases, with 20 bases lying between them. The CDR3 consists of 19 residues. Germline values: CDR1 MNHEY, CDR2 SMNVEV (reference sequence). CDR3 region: CASSLSFVAGRFGNQPQHF. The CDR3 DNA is TGTGCCAGCAGTTTATCGTTCGTGGCGGGCCGATTCGGCAATCAGCCCCAGCATTTT.

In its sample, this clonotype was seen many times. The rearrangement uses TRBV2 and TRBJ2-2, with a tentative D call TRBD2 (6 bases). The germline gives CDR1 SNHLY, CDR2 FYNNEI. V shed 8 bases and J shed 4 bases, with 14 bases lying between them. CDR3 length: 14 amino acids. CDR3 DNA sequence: TGTGCCAGCCAAGGCGGAGGGCCCACCGGGGAGCTGTTTTTT. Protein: CASQGGGPTGELFF.

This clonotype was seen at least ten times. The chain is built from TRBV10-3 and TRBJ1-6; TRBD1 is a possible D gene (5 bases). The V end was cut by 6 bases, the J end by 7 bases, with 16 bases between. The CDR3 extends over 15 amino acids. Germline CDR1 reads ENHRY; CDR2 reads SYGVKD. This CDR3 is CAIRTREAANSPLHF. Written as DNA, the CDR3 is TGTGCCATCAGGACCAGGGAGGCGGCAAATTCACCCCTCCACTTT.

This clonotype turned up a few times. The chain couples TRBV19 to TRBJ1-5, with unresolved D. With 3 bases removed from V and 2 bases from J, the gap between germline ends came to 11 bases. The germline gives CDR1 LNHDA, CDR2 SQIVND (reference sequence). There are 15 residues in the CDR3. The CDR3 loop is CASSIGPGGNQPQHF. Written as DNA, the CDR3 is TGTGCCAGTAGTATCGGGCCGGGCGGCAATCAGCCCCAGCATTTT.

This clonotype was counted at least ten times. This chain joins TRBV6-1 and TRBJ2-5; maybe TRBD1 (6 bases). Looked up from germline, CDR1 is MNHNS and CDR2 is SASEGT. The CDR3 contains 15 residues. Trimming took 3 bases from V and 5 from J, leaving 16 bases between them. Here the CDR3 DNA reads TGTGCCAGCAGTGAGGGTGCAGGGGCGTGGGAGACCCAGTACTTC. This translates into CASSEGAGAWETQYF.

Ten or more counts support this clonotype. DNA of the CDR3: TGTGCCAGCAGATGGGGGGGCGCCAATAATTCACCCCTCCACTTT. This sequence encodes CASRWGGANNSPLHF. The chain couples TRBV27 to TRBJ1-6; tentative D call: TRBD1 (6 bases). V lost 6 bases and J 5 bases, leaving 14 bases between the germline ends. Germline CDR1 reads MNHEY; CDR2 reads SMNVEV (reference sequence). The CDR3 totals 15 residues.

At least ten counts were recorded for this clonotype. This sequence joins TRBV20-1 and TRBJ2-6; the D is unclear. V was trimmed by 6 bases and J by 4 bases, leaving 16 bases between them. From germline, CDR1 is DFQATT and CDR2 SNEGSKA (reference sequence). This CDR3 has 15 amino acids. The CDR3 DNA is TGCAGTGCGCCGGCGTTGAGTACCGGGGCCAACGTCCTGACTTTC. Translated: CSAPALSTGANVLTF.

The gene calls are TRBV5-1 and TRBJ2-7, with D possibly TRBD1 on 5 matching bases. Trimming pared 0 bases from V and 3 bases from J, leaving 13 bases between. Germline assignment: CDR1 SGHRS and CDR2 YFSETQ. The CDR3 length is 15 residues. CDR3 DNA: TGCGCCAGCAGCTTGGATGCCAGGGAAGGCTACGAGCAGTACTTC. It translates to CASSLDAREGYEQYF.